The TCR beta chain under discussion was sequenced for a study of tumor-infiltrating lymphocytes in primary liver carcinoma (dated by TCRdb to 2016 to 2017). In the study overall: Of the five patients (three men and two women, aged 30 to 69 years), four had hepatocellular carcinoma and one had combined HCC and intrahepatic cholangiocarcinoma. Reproducibility between technical replicate repertoires was high, with correlation coefficients above 0.95 and mean shared-clone rates about 0.9. Roughly 3.65 to 7.13 million productive TCRbeta reads were obtained per sample, and no significant difference in read depth was found between tissue types. For each liver tumor, the study sampled five regions along with adjacent normal tissue and blood, and applied TCRbeta repertoire sequencing, expression microarrays and whole-exome sequencing. Tumors of the five patients were stage T1-T3 N0M0 with maximum diameters of about 4.2 to 10 cm. A total of some 35 specimens from 5 patients went through TCRbeta repertoire sequencing, namely 25 tumor regions, 5 adjacent noncancerous liver tissues and 5 peripheral blood samples.

Using a constant-region primer and ProtoScript II reverse transcriptase, TCRbeta-specific cDNA was reverse-transcribed from roughly 460 ng total RNA. TCRbeta libraries were built with three nested multiplex PCR rounds, a slightly modified ARM-PCR procedure. Multiplex TRBV1-TRBV30 forward primers and a Cbeta reverse primer were used in the first two PCR rounds, each of which was run for approximately 10 cycles. Sample barcodes and Illumina adapters were attached in a final 25-cycle PCR using Deep VentR polymerase. Before sequencing, amplicons of 200-500 bp were purified from gel using a QIAquick gel extraction kit. An Illumina HiSeq 2500 was used to sequence the TCRbeta amplicons with 250-bp paired-end reads. The paper's data handling went like this. Trimmomatic v0.33 was used to quality-trim the reads, and FLASH v1.2.11 was used to merge paired reads so that full CDR3 sequences could be recovered. V, D and J germline segments were assigned to the rearranged TCRbeta sequences using MiGEC v1.2.1b. VDJtools v1.0.0 computed clonotype statistics and Shannon-Wiener diversity indices. To reduce sampling bias, subsequent analyses other than the diversity analysis used only the 250 most abundant clonotypes in each sample. Through fastp at Q25 and MiXCR, TCRdb rebuilt clones from the public reads, retaining in-frame beta chains. Every distinct CDR3 protein forms one entry, paired with its most common genes and DNA. For this entry, the V and J calls and clone size follow TCRdb and not the study's own pipeline. For this sample the table gives about 92,000 distinct CDR3 sequences, of which just under 70% were detected only once. The top ten clones comprise around 30% of the sample.

Findings and caveats that apply to the study as a whole: Because the samples were bulk and unsorted, CD4+ and CD8+ T cell repertoires could not be compared. The top 250 clones made up a significantly larger repertoire fraction in tumors than in blood (p = 0.039). Only the TCR beta chain was sequenced, which likely underestimates true repertoire diversity because unpaired alpha chains were not captured. With just 4 or 5 patients in the study, the authors point out that the findings should be validated in a larger study. Consistent with antigen-driven expansion, pairs of tumor regions showed higher repertoire overlap (mean around 36%) than either tumor-adjacent pairs (about 17%) or tumor-blood pairs (around 14%).

Total RNA and DNA were co-extracted from around 20-30 mg of bulk tissue with the AllPrep DNA/RNA mini kit, without cell sorting. Surgical resection was performed in China between late 2015 and 2016 on about 5 patients with histopathologically diagnosed primary liver carcinoma. Chronic HBV infection was present in the patients, and the patients were treatment-naive at sampling. Fresh tumor and adjacent tissue pieces were bisected; one half was stored in RNAlater at -80°C, the other sent for histology. The CDR3 covers 15 residues, taking in both the cysteine and the phenylalanine. Just CDR3 DNA is preserved here, 45 bases in frame from base 1. V lost 3 bases and J lost 8 bases, and the count of bases not matched to a germline gene is 10. CDR1 and CDR2 were assigned from the germline V gene as MNHEY and SVGAGI. This clonotype has a count of ten or more. The antigen this receptor binds is unknown. No much larger clone exists at a distance of one base, and base qualities are not known.

This TCR was recovered from a man aged 40-55 years with primary liver carcinoma and hepatitis B virus infection. The V gene is TRBV6-5 and the J gene is TRBJ2-3; TRBD2 agrees with 8 junctional bases. The specimen was tumor-adjacent normal liver tissue. The nucleotide sequence is given as TGTGCCAGCAGTTATGGAGCGGGAGAGGGTGGTACGCAGTATTTT. Its coded protein is CASSYGAGEGGTQYF.